This TCR beta chain was retrieved from a study of blood T cell repertoires in COVID-19. On the study more broadly: COVID-19 samples collected from the United States, Italy and Spain covered acute and convalescent phases. PBMCs, B-cell-depleted T cells, or T cells were the source of the cDNA or gDNA that made up the material.

In regard to this clone: This CDR3 is also generated by other DNA sequences in the sample.

CDR1 and CDR2 (germline): MNHEY, SMNVEV (reference sequence). The CDR3 has 14 residues. V dropped 2 bases and J dropped 5 bases, with 10 bases sitting between them. Original analysis: How many nucleated cells were present was estimated from reference gene primer amplification. Clones were read by immunoSEQ multiplex PCR, and TCRdb kept only the in-frame ones, dropping some. V, J and clone size are taken as reported in that table, and D and trimming were inferred from the DNA itself. The data show roughly 65,000 clones, 80% to 95% seen once. The TCR sequence derives from a man in his 70s with active COVID-19. The chain has TRBV27 and TRBJ1-5; D perhaps matches TRBD1 (6 bases). The sequenced sample was peripheral blood. CDR3 amino acids: CASSLRAGDQPQHF. The DNA for the CDR3 is TGTGCCAGCAGTTTAAGGGCAGGGGATCAGCCCCAGCATTTT.